Listed below are T cell receptor beta chains from one sample, sequenced in a study of vaccination effects on CD4 cells after COVID-19. No cognate antigen is known for these TCRs. Only in-frame clones appear in the TCRdb table, and some are missing; sequencing was by immunoSEQ multiplex PCR. The table records more than 60,000 clones, around 70% of them present only once. The sequencing used CD4+ T cells from PBMCs cultured without peptide, collected after COVID-19 vaccination. These receptor sequences come from a human donor who received a COVID-19 vaccine. Each CDR3 is given with its conserved first and last residue. D genes are given only for firm matches. Clone size is shown for a subset of rows, as once, few, many or a class of expanded clone.

TRBV19	TRBD1	TRBJ1-2	few	CASSLRQGMDYGYTF	TGTGCCAGTAGTCTACGACAGGGTATGGACTATGGCTACACCTTC
TRBV5-5	-	TRBJ2-2	-	CASRGGGELFF	TGTGCCAGCAGGGGAGGCGGGGAGCTGTTTTTT
TRBV29-1	-	TRBJ1-1	once	CSVVRTLEAFF	TGCAGCGTTGTTAGGACTCTTGAAGCTTTCTTT
TRBV5-1	TRBD1	TRBJ1-3	-	CASSDQGQTDTIYF	TGCGCCAGCTCCGACCAGGGACAGACTGACACCATATATTTT
TRBV2	-	TRBJ1-6	few	CASSRTDNSPLHF	TGTGCCAGCTCCAGGACGGATAATTCACCCCTCCACTTT
TRBV28	TRBD1	TRBJ1-6	-	CASYAQGASPLHF	TGTGCCAGCTATGCACAGGGGGCGTCACCCCTCCACTTT
TRBV3-1/TRBV3-2	-	TRBJ1-1	-	CASSQAGRNTEAFF	TGTGCCAGCAGCCAAGCAGGGCGCAACACTGAAGCTTTCTTT
TRBV5-5	-	TRBJ1-6	few	CASSWDKNNSPLHF	TGTGCCAGCAGCTGGGACAAGAATAATTCACCCCTCCACTTT
TRBV28	-	TRBJ1-5	-	CASSLWLFGRNQPQHF	TGTGCCAGCAGTTTATGGCTTTTCGGTCGCAATCAGCCCCAGCATTTT
TRBV30	-	TRBJ1-1	-	CAWSTQLNTEAFF	TGTGCCTGGAGTACCCAGTTGAACACTGAAGCTTTCTTT
TRBV7-9	-	TRBJ2-5	-	CAATQFQETQYF	TGTGCCGCGACCCAGTTTCAAGAGACCCAGTACTTC
TRBV29-1	-	TRBJ2-1	-	CSLTITGYNEQFF	TGCAGCCTGACTATAACAGGGTACAATGAGCAGTTCTTC
TRBV10-3	TRBD1	TRBJ1-1	once	CAISGTGDTEAFF	TGTGCCATCAGTGGAACAGGGGACACTGAAGCTTTCTTT
TRBV12-3/TRBV12-4	-	TRBJ1-5	-	CASSLQNQPQHF	TGTGCCAGCAGCCTCCAGAATCAGCCCCAGCATTTT
TRBV30	-	TRBJ2-2	once	CAWTRSGWQGYTGELFF	TGTGCCTGGACCCGGTCGGGGTGGCAGGGGTACACCGGGGAGCTGTTTTTT
TRBV12-3/TRBV12-4	-	TRBJ1-1	few	CASSSHREAFF	TGTGCCAGCAGTTCCCACAGGGAAGCTTTCTTT
TRBV7-9	-	TRBJ2-3	-	CASSFGVSSTDTQYF	TGTGCCAGCAGCTTTGGGGTATCTAGCACAGATACGCAGTATTTT
TRBV10-3	-	TRBJ1-2	-	CAISVEVRYGYTF	TGTGCCATCAGTGTGGAGGTTCGATATGGCTACACCTTC
TRBV2	-	TRBJ2-2	-	CASRGAGQNTGELFF	TGTGCCAGCAGGGGGGCCGGACAGAACACCGGGGAGCTGTTTTTT
TRBV9	TRBD1	TRBJ1-2	once	CASSARQGATYGYTF	TGTGCCAGCAGCGCAAGACAGGGGGCAACGTATGGCTACACCTTC
TRBV6-6	-	TRBJ1-2	few	CASSYSSSRVEGYTF	TGTGCCAGCAGTTACTCTTCGAGCAGGGTCGAGGGCTACACCTTC
TRBV24-1	TRBD2	TRBJ2-3	-	CATSDPGTSGGTDTQYF	TGTGCCACCAGTGACCCCGGGACTAGCGGGGGGACAGATACGCAGTATTTT
TRBV7-2	TRBD1	TRBJ2-5	once	CASSSTGQGHETQYF	TGTGCCAGCAGCTCAACGGGACAGGGACACGAGACCCAGTACTTC
TRBV5-1	TRBD1	TRBJ2-1	-	CASSDASTGVNEQFF	TGCGCCAGCAGCGACGCGAGTACAGGGGTGAATGAGCAGTTCTTC
TRBV27	-	TRBJ1-4	-	CASRSYSNNEKLFF	TGTGCCAGCAGGTCTTACAGCAATAATGAAAAACTGTTTTTT